This is a list of T cell receptor beta chains from one sample in a study of T cell responses to AZD1222 COVID-19 vaccine. TCRdb's table, derived via immunoSEQ multiplex PCR, lists solely in-frame clones and lacks some. This table holds some 170,000 clones, approximately 90% found once. The sample in question was peripheral blood, obtained on day 0 of AZD1222 vaccination. The origin of the receptors is an adult in good health. The CDR3 runs from the conserved cysteine through the conserved F or W. A D gene is named only where the DNA matches it firmly. Expanded clones are given a class, and other clones once, few, many or no size at all.

cdr3_nt | cdr3_aa | j_call | v_call | clone_size | d_call
TGCAGCGTTGCCGGGACAGGGGGGTACGAGCAGTACTTC | CSVAGTGGYEQYF | TRBJ2-7 | TRBV29-1 | NA | TRBD1
TGCGCCAGCAGCTTGGAAGGGGGGCGCGGTGAAGCTTTCTTT | CASSLEGGRGEAFF | TRBJ1-1 | TRBV5-1 | NA | NA
TGCGCCAGCAGCTTGGTAGGCTTGGACAGTCCCGGAGGAAACACTGAAGCTTTCTTT | CASSLVGLDSPGGNTEAFF | TRBJ1-1 | TRBV5-1 | NA | NA
TGTGCCAGCAGTGTTGCGCACTCCTACGAGCAGTACTTC | CASSVAHSYEQYF | TRBJ2-7 | TRBV12-3/TRBV12-4 | NA | NA
TGTGCCAGCAGTTACGCAACCCCTTACGGGGAGACCCAGTACTTC | CASSYATPYGETQYF | TRBJ2-5 | TRBV6-5 | NA | NA
TGTGCCAGCAACAGACGGGGGGCGGACGGCGGGGAGCTGTTTTTT | CASNRRGADGGELFF | TRBJ2-2 | TRBV7-8 | NA | NA
TGTGCCAGCGATTACCTGGGGGGTCGGGTCGACTATGGCTACACCTTC | CASDYLGGRVDYGYTF | TRBJ1-2 | TRBV2 | NA | NA
TGTGCCAGCAGCCCCGAGGGGCAAGAGACCCAGTACTTC | CASSPEGQETQYF | TRBJ2-5 | TRBV7-9 | NA | NA
TGTGCCAGCTCACCGGGACAGGGAAACTATGGCTACACCTTC | CASSPGQGNYGYTF | TRBJ1-2 | TRBV18 | NA | TRBD1
TGTGCCAGCCGTTCAGCAGGCGCTAGCGAGGGGTATGAGCAGTTCTTC | CASRSAGASEGYEQFF | TRBJ2-1 | TRBV18 | NA | NA
TGTGCCAGTAGTATTGGCCAGACGAACACCGGGGAGCTGTTTTTT | CASSIGQTNTGELFF | TRBJ2-2 | TRBV19 | NA | NA
TGTGCCAGCAGCGATACGGACAGGGGCTCCTACGAGCAGTACTTC | CASSDTDRGSYEQYF | TRBJ2-7 | TRBV3-1/TRBV3-2 | NA | TRBD1
TGCGCCAGCAACCCTAAAGGGAGGGGCGCAGGGCCAGGAAACACCATATATTTT | CASNPKGRGAGPGNTIYF | TRBJ1-3 | TRBV5-1 | NA | NA
TGTGCCAGCAGGGATGGGACCGTCCACGAGCAGTACTTC | CASRDGTVHEQYF | TRBJ2-7 | TRBV2 | few | NA
TGTGCCAGCAGCGGTGAATCCGGGACCTATAGTCTGCTAGACACTGAAGCTTTCTTT | CASSGESGTYSLLDTEAFF | TRBJ1-1 | TRBV9 | NA | NA
TGTGCCAGCAGCCAAGATAGGGCAGACTATGGCTACACCTTC | CASSQDRADYGYTF | TRBJ1-2 | TRBV14 | few | NA
TGTGCCAGCAGCTCCGTAGCGGGAGGGCCGGTAGATACGCAGTATTTT | CASSSVAGGPVDTQYF | TRBJ2-3 | TRBV7-8 | once | TRBD2
TGTGCCAGTAGCCCAGGGGGCCTGAGTTATGGCTACACCTTC | CASSPGGLSYGYTF | TRBJ1-2 | TRBV19 | NA | TRBD1
TGTGCCAGCAGCCCGGACAGGGGGATTCGTGGGACTGAAGCTTTCTTT | CASSPDRGIRGTEAFF | TRBJ1-1 | TRBV5-8 | NA | TRBD1
TGTGCCAGCAGCCAAGGGTGGACGGGACTTCAGCCCCAGCATTTT | CASSQGWTGLQPQHF | TRBJ1-5 | TRBV3-1/TRBV3-2 | NA | NA
TGTGCTAGTGCCAACGGGGGCTCCTACAATGAGCAGTTCTTC | CASANGGSYNEQFF | TRBJ2-1 | TRBV12-5 | few | NA
TGCGCCAGCAGCTTGGGAAGCGGGAGGGGTACCAAAAACATTCAGTACTTC | CASSLGSGRGTKNIQYF | TRBJ2-4 | TRBV5-1 | NA | TRBD2
TGTGCCATCAGATCGGGACAAATGAACACTGAAGCTTTCTTT | CAIRSGQMNTEAFF | TRBJ1-1 | TRBV10-3 | NA | NA